Presented here are 22 T cell receptor beta chains from one specimen sequenced in a study of blood T cell repertoires in COVID-19. Data came from immunoSEQ multiplex PCR; TCRdb stores just in-frame clones and leaves some out. Here the sample spans about 190,000 clones, 85% to 90% being singletons. The sample comprised peripheral blood. These receptors all stem from a man aged 50-60 years with acute or convalescent COVID-19.

This clone appeared once. The gene calls are TRBV6-5 and TRBJ1-6, with 8 bases identical to TRBD1. Trimming at V came to 7 bases and at J to 7 bases, leaving 9 bases not matched to a gene. CDR3 length: 15 amino acids. Germline V CDR1 and CDR2: MNHEY, SVGAGI. The CDR3 region has the DNA TGTGCCAGCACCGAAACCGGGACAGGCAATTCACCCCTCCACTTT. Its translation is CASTETGTGNSPLHF.

In this sample, this clone turned up a few times. This chain connects TRBV9 to TRBJ2-1, with 10 bases that match TRBD1. CDR3 length: 15 residues. Germline V gene sequence: CDR1 SGDLS, CDR2 YYNGEE. The V segment lost 3 bases and the J segment 7 bases; nucleotides outside the gene matches: 7. The CDR3, as DNA: TGTGCCAGCAGCGCCGACAGGGGGCGCGAAAATGAGCAGTTCTTC. It translates to CASSADRGRENEQFF.

As regards this clone: Other nucleotide sequences from this sample produce the same CDR3. The chain is built from TRBV11-3 and TRBJ1-1, with 7 nucleotides matching TRBD1. V dropped 1 base and J dropped 7; count of bases not matched to a gene: 6. Per germline, CDR1 SGHNT and CDR2 YENEEA. CDR3 length: 14 residues. The CDR3 reads CASSLGQGYGEAFF. CDR3 coding DNA: TGTGCCAGCAGCTTAGGACAGGGTTACGGTGAAGCTTTCTTT. The full variable domain, its missing parts supplied by reference TRBV11-3 and TRBJ1-1, is EAGVVQSPRYKIIEKKQPVAFWCNPISGHNTLYWYLQNLGQGPELLIRYENEEAVDDSQLPKDRFSAERLKGVDSTLKIQPAELGDSAVYLCASSLGQGYGEAFFGQGTRLTVV.

The rearrangement links TRBV11-3 to TRBJ2-1, with D possibly matching TRBD2 (8 bases). The CDR3 has 17 residues. Trimming shortened V by 5 bases and J by 3 bases, and 20 bases separated the two germline ends. CDR1 and CDR2 (germline): SGHNT, YENEEA. The CDR3 loop reads CASSPDRELADYNEQFF. DNA of the CDR3: TGTGCCAGCAGCCCTGACAGGGAACTAGCGGACTACAATGAGCAGTTCTTC.

J is TRBJ2-1 and V is TRBV7-2, with TRBD2 matching over 8 bases. Germline values: CDR1 SGHTA, CDR2 FQGNSA. The CDR3 runs 15 residues. V was clipped by 2 bases and J by 7 bases; unmatched bases: 7. The chain's CDR3 is CASSLRGGPLNEQFF. The DNA of the CDR3 is TGTGCCAGCAGCTTACGGGGGGGGCCGCTTAATGAGCAGTTCTTC.

The chain is built from TRBV19 and TRBJ1-3; no clear D gene. Looked up from germline, CDR1 is LNHDA and CDR2 is SQIVND (reference sequence). The CDR3 length is 14 residues. V was pared by 7 bases and J by 0 bases, with 10 bases between. The CDR3 DNA reads as TGTGCCAGTAAAATGGGGAGCTCTGGAAACACCATATATTTT. Translation gives CASKMGSSGNTIYF.

This chain uses TRBV6-1 with TRBJ2-1; TRBD1 matches 7 bases. CDR1 is MNHNS and CDR2 is SASEGT in the germline V gene. The CDR3 is 16 amino acids. The V and J ends lost 3 bases and 2 bases, in that order; junction bases with no gene match: 7. Here the CDR3 reads CASSDWAGTAYNEQFF. The CDR3 DNA reads TGTGCCAGCAGTGATTGGGCCGGGACAGCCTACAATGAGCAGTTCTTC.

The chain joins TRBV10-3 to TRBJ2-7; TRBD2 might be the D (5 bases). V was pared by 7 bases and J by 2 bases, with 15 bases between. Germline lookup yields CDR1 ENHRY and CDR2 SYGVKD. This CDR3 region has 14 residues. The CDR3 nucleotides read TGTGCCATCAAGCGTGAGGGCGCGGCCTACGAGCAGTACTTC. This encodes CAIKREGAAYEQYF.

This chain uses TRBV28 with TRBJ2-1; 7 bases agree with TRBD2. With V trimmed by 2 bases and J by 6 bases, 7 bases remained unmatched. CDR1 and CDR2 (germline): MDHEN, SYDVKM. This CDR3 spans 15 amino acids. CDR3 sequence reads: CASSLEGGLGNEQFF. The CDR3 DNA sequence: TGTGCCAGCAGTTTAGAGGGAGGGCTTGGCAATGAGCAGTTCTTC.

This clone was counted a few times. The chain joins TRBV15 to TRBJ2-3, with 9 bases lining up with TRBD2. The CDR3 is 14 amino acids. Germline V CDR1 and CDR2: LNHNV, YYDKDF (reference sequence). With V trimmed by 5 bases and J by 9 bases, 9 bases remained unmatched. In DNA, the CDR3 is TGTGCCACCAGCGGAGCGGGAGGCCCCCTCACGCAGTATTTT. It encodes CATSGAGGPLTQYF.

The chain employs TRBV4-1 and TRBJ1-3; 7 bases match TRBD1. The CDR3 sequence is 18 residues long. Germline values: CDR1 MGHRA, CDR2 YSYEKL. Unmatched junction bases numbered 15, after V lost 0 bases and J lost 7 bases. The CDR3 loop is CASSQDRFSEGAVNTIYF. The CDR3 DNA reads as TGCGCCAGCAGCCAAGATAGGTTTTCGGAGGGGGCCGTTAACACCATATATTTT.

The rearrangement links TRBV27 to TRBJ1-3; no clear D. Per the germline V gene, CDR1 is MNHEY and CDR2 is SMNVEV (reference sequence). The CDR3 runs 13 residues. The V end was cut by 5 bases, the J end by 1 base, with 6 bases between. In DNA form, the CDR3 reads TGTGCCAGCAGTCCCGTTTCTGGAAACACCATATATTTT. This gives the protein CASSPVSGNTIYF.

The CDR3 here is CASSPGQSYEQYF. The CDR3, as DNA: TGTGCCAGCTCACCGGGACAGAGCTACGAGCAGTACTTC. V usage is TRBV18 and J usage is TRBJ2-7; 7 bases match TRBD1. Trimming at V came to 3 bases and at J to 3 bases, leaving 2 bases not matched to a gene. Germline lookup yields CDR1 KGHSH and CDR2 LQKENI. The CDR3 is 13 residues long.

V and J are TRBV6-5 and TRBJ2-7; no clear D gene. Germline CDR1 is MNHEY and CDR2 is SVGAGI. The CDR3 covers 10 residues. V was clipped by 10 bases and J by 0 bases, with 4 bases between them. The CDR3 is CATGSYEQYF. The CDR3 DNA reads TGTGCCACAGGCTCCTACGAGCAGTACTTC.

This rearrangement joins TRBV30 to TRBJ2-1; 11 bases agree with TRBD2. Per germline, CDR1 GTSNPN and CDR2 SVGIG (reference sequence). This CDR3 is 14 amino acids long. Unmatched junction bases numbered 4, after V lost 2 bases and J lost 7 bases. The CDR3 coding sequence is TGTGCCTGGAGTAAACTAGCGGGAGTTAATGAGCAGTTCTTC. It codes for CAWSKLAGVNEQFF.

J is TRBJ2-3 and V is TRBV30; 11 bases fit TRBD2. The CDR3 runs to 15 residues. With 2 bases clipped from V and 0 bases from J, the junction kept 1 base outside the gene matches. Per the germline V gene, CDR1 is GTSNPN and CDR2 is SVGIG (reference sequence). This CDR3 reads CAWSRTSGSTDTQYF. The CDR3 region has the DNA TGTGCCTGGAGTCGGACTAGCGGGAGCACAGATACGCAGTATTTT. Together with reference TRBV30 and TRBJ2-3, the CDR3 gives the full variable domain: SQTIHQWPATLVQPVGSPLSLECTVEGTSNPNLYWYRQAAGRGLQLLFYSVGIGQISSEVPQNLSASRPQDRQFILSSKKLLLSDSGFYLCAWSRTSGSTDTQYFGPGTRLTVL.

This rearrangement joins TRBV6-6 to TRBJ2-5, with a weak D call TRBD2 (5 bases). Germline CDR1 reads MNHNY; CDR2 reads SVGAGI (reference sequence). The CDR3 extends over 13 amino acids. Trimming took 6 bases from V and 2 from J, leaving 10 bases between them. The CDR3 bases are TGTGCCAGCAGCCCGGGGAAGCAAGAGACCCAGTACTTC. Translation gives CASSPGKQETQYF.

V gene TRBV11-2 combines with J gene TRBJ2-5, with D possibly being TRBD2 (5 bases). The CDR3 is 17 amino acids. Looked up from germline, CDR1 is SGHAT and CDR2 is FQNNGV. Trimming removed 5 bases from V and 5 bases from J, with 24 bases in between. This chain's CDR3 is CASSPRQVFARGETQYF. The CDR3 DNA reads as TGTGCCAGCAGCCCCCGACAAGTCTTCGCGCGCGGGGAGACCCAGTACTTC.

The chain recombines TRBV7-9 with TRBJ2-2; D gene uncertain. With 4 bases removed from V and 4 bases from J, the gap between germline ends came to 4 bases. CDR1 and CDR2 from the germline V gene are SEHNR and FQNEAQ (reference sequence). The CDR3 is 12 amino acids. The CDR3 coding sequence is TGTGCCAGCAGCTACTTCACCGGGGAGCTGTTTTTT. Translation: CASSYFTGELFF.

The rearrangement uses TRBV6-2 or TRBV6-3 and TRBJ1-1; D ambiguous. The length of the CDR3 is 14 residues. The V gene's germline CDR1 is MNHEY and CDR2 SVGEGT. The ends were cut back, 5 bases at V and 0 bases at J, with 10 bases in the middle. The CDR3, as DNA: TGTGCCAGCAGTCTGAGACACATGAACACTGAAGCTTTCTTT. Its protein product is CASSLRHMNTEAFF.

This chain joins TRBV2 and TRBJ2-6, with 7 bases matching TRBD1. CDR3 length: 19 residues. In germline, CDR1 is SNHLY, CDR2 FYNNEI. V dropped 0 bases and J dropped 0; count of bases not matched to a gene: 8. The CDR3 here is CASSEAPRQGRSGANVLTF. CDR3 DNA: TGTGCCAGCAGTGAAGCTCCGAGACAGGGCCGCTCTGGGGCCAACGTCCTGACTTTC. The full variable domain, rest sourced from reference TRBV2 and TRBJ2-6, is EPEVTQTPSHQVTQMGQEVILRCVPISNHLYFYWYRQILGQKVEFLVSFYNNEISEKSEIFDDQFSVERPDGSNFTLKIRSTKLEDSAMYFCASSEAPRQGRSGANVLTFGAGSRLTVL.

V usage is TRBV7-6 and J usage is TRBJ2-1; a possible D gene is TRBD2 (6 bases). Trimming pared 5 bases from V and 8 bases from J, leaving 16 bases between. Germline assignment: CDR1 SGHVS and CDR2 FNYEAQ. The CDR3 runs to 14 residues. The CDR3, as DNA: TGTGCCAGCAGCCCTTATGCCGGGGGTTATGAGCAGTTCTTC. Encoded protein: CASSPYAGGYEQFF.